This is a list of T cell receptor beta chains from one sample in a study of blood T cell repertoires in COVID-19. The repertoire was sequenced with immunoSEQ multiplex PCR; TCRdb's copy has only in-frame clones and lacks some. Of about 150,000 clones listed, roughly 78% are singletons. Input material: peripheral blood. These receptors came from a human donor with acute or convalescent COVID-19. The donor label of this sample is uncertain. CDR3s include the opening cysteine and the closing phenylalanine or tryptophan. D genes are given only for firm matches. Not all rows give a size; the values are once, few, many and, for expanded clones, a class.

clone_size: .; v_call: TRBV11-2; j_call: TRBJ1-1; d_call: TRBD1; cdr3_nt: TGTGCCAGCAGCTTATTTGCCGGGACAGGGATGGAACCCACTGAAGCTTTCTTT; cdr3_aa: CASSLFAGTGMEPTEAFF
clone_size: .; v_call: TRBV2; j_call: TRBJ1-6; d_call: .; cdr3_nt: TGTGCCAGCAGTGAGACGGCTAGTCGGAATTCACCCCTCCACTTT; cdr3_aa: CASSETASRNSPLHF
clone_size: .; v_call: TRBV5-5; j_call: TRBJ2-2; d_call: .; cdr3_nt: TGTGCCAGCAGCTTGGTCTACACCGGGGAGCTGTTTTTT; cdr3_aa: CASSLVYTGELFF
clone_size: once; v_call: TRBV5-1; j_call: TRBJ2-2; d_call: TRBD2; cdr3_nt: TGCGCCAGCAGCTTGGGGACTAGCGGGAGAGGGGAGCTGTTTTTT; cdr3_aa: CASSLGTSGRGELFF
clone_size: .; v_call: TRBV5-6; j_call: TRBJ1-2; d_call: .; cdr3_nt: TGTGCCAGCAACAACCCCCCAATCAACTATGGCTACACCTTC; cdr3_aa: CASNNPPINYGYTF
clone_size: .; v_call: TRBV2; j_call: TRBJ1-1; d_call: TRBD1; cdr3_nt: TGTGCCAGCACACCCCGAGCGGCAGGGGGATGGAACACTGAAGCTTTCTTT; cdr3_aa: CASTPRAAGGWNTEAFF
clone_size: few; v_call: TRBV7-3; j_call: TRBJ2-7; d_call: TRBD2; cdr3_nt: TGTGCCAGCAGCTTAGATGGGGGGGACTCCTACGAGCAGTACTTC; cdr3_aa: CASSLDGGDSYEQYF
clone_size: .; v_call: TRBV6-5; j_call: TRBJ2-1; d_call: .; cdr3_nt: TGTGCCAGCAGTTACTCGAGGAATGAGCAGTTCTTC; cdr3_aa: CASSYSRNEQFF
clone_size: .; v_call: TRBV5-1; j_call: TRBJ1-1; d_call: TRBD1; cdr3_nt: TGCGCCAGCAGCTTGGAGCGGGCAGGGGGGACTGAAGCTTTCTTT; cdr3_aa: CASSLERAGGTEAFF
clone_size: .; v_call: TRBV4-1; j_call: TRBJ2-3; d_call: TRBD2; cdr3_nt: TGCGCCAGCAGCCAAGAACTAGCGGGGGGGGATACGCAGTATTTT; cdr3_aa: CASSQELAGGDTQYF
clone_size: .; v_call: TRBV2; j_call: TRBJ1-1; d_call: .; cdr3_nt: TGTGCCAGCAGTACAGGTTACAACACTGAAGCTTTCTTT; cdr3_aa: CASSTGYNTEAFF
clone_size: .; v_call: TRBV11-2; j_call: TRBJ2-7; d_call: TRBD1; cdr3_nt: TGTGCCAGCAGCTCCGAACAGGGGATCTCCTACGAGCAGTACTTC; cdr3_aa: CASSSEQGISYEQYF
clone_size: .; v_call: TRBV7-8; j_call: TRBJ1-5; d_call: TRBD1; cdr3_nt: TGTGCCAGCAGGCCCGGGACAGGGGACCGGCAGCCCCAGCATTTT; cdr3_aa: CASRPGTGDRQPQHF
clone_size: few; v_call: TRBV7-2; j_call: TRBJ2-6; d_call: .; cdr3_nt: TGTGCCAGCCAAATTCCTACTGGGGCCAACGTCCTGACTTTC; cdr3_aa: CASQIPTGANVLTF
clone_size: .; v_call: TRBV30; j_call: TRBJ1-3; d_call: .; cdr3_nt: TGTGCCTGGAGTAGTGCAGGGGCGAGTGGAAACACCATATATTTT; cdr3_aa: CAWSSAGASGNTIYF
clone_size: .; v_call: TRBV10-3; j_call: TRBJ2-5; d_call: TRBD2; cdr3_nt: TGTGCCATCAGTGAGAGCGGGGGGGGCCAAGAGACCCAGTACTTC; cdr3_aa: CAISESGGGQETQYF
clone_size: .; v_call: TRBV9; j_call: TRBJ2-2; d_call: TRBD2; cdr3_nt: TGTGCCAGCAGCCCCGGACTAGCGGAGCCTGGGGAGCTGTTTTTT; cdr3_aa: CASSPGLAEPGELFF
clone_size: .; v_call: TRBV6-4; j_call: TRBJ2-4; d_call: TRBD2; cdr3_nt: TGTGCCAGATACACGCCGGGACTAGCGGGGCTTAACATTCAGTACTTC; cdr3_aa: CARYTPGLAGLNIQYF
clone_size: once; v_call: TRBV2; j_call: TRBJ2-1; d_call: TRBD2; cdr3_nt: TGTGCCAGCAGGGCCACTAGCGGGGGGGCCAGTGAGCAGTTCTTC; cdr3_aa: CASRATSGGASEQFF
clone_size: few; v_call: TRBV6-1; j_call: TRBJ1-2; d_call: .; cdr3_nt: TGTGCCAGCAGTGAACGTAGGGGTGTTTCCTATGGCTACACCTTC; cdr3_aa: CASSERRGVSYGYTF
clone_size: .; v_call: TRBV19; j_call: TRBJ1-1; d_call: .; cdr3_nt: TGTGCCAGTATGCAGGTGAACACTGAAGCTTTCTTT; cdr3_aa: CASMQVNTEAFF
clone_size: .; v_call: TRBV30; j_call: TRBJ2-1; d_call: TRBD2; cdr3_nt: TGTGCCTGGAGTGCCCATCGGGGGGGCTCCTACAATGAGCAGTTCTTC; cdr3_aa: CAWSAHRGGSYNEQFF
clone_size: .; v_call: TRBV5-5; j_call: TRBJ1-5; d_call: .; cdr3_nt: TGTGCCAGCAGCTTGGGGGGGCAGGGAGTTCAGCCCCAGCATTTT; cdr3_aa: CASSLGGQGVQPQHF
clone_size: .; v_call: TRBV7-9; j_call: TRBJ1-2; d_call: TRBD1; cdr3_nt: TGTGCCAGCAGCTCTCAGACAGGGGGCTATGGCTACACCTTC; cdr3_aa: CASSSQTGGYGYTF
clone_size: .; v_call: TRBV7-9; j_call: TRBJ2-7; d_call: .; cdr3_nt: TGTGCCAGCAGCCCCTATTCGTCCTACGAGCAGTACTTC; cdr3_aa: CASSPYSSYEQYF
clone_size: .; v_call: TRBV29-1; j_call: TRBJ2-7; d_call: TRBD1; cdr3_nt: TGCAGCGTGGACAGGGGTGGCTACGAGCAGTACTTC; cdr3_aa: CSVDRGGYEQYF
clone_size: few; v_call: TRBV5-6; j_call: TRBJ1-1; d_call: .; cdr3_nt: TGTGCCAGCAGCCCCACTGGGAGCACTGAAGCTTTCTTT; cdr3_aa: CASSPTGSTEAFF
clone_size: .; v_call: TRBV9; j_call: TRBJ2-5; d_call: .; cdr3_nt: TGTGCCAGCAGCGCCAAATACCAAGAGACCCAGTACTTC; cdr3_aa: CASSAKYQETQYF
clone_size: .; v_call: TRBV10-3; j_call: TRBJ1-1; d_call: TRBD1; cdr3_nt: TGTGCCATCATGGGTGGGACAGGGTCGAACACTGAAGCTTTCTTT; cdr3_aa: CAIMGGTGSNTEAFF
clone_size: .; v_call: TRBV23-1; j_call: TRBJ2-5; d_call: TRBD1; cdr3_nt: TGCGCCAGCAGTCAATCGAAGGGACAGGGGGCTGGAGAAGAGACCCAGTACTTC; cdr3_aa: CASSQSKGQGAGEETQYF
clone_size: .; v_call: TRBV6-5; j_call: TRBJ1-2; d_call: TRBD1; cdr3_nt: TGTGCCAGCAGGACGGGACAGGGGTTCGGCTACACCTTC; cdr3_aa: CASRTGQGFGYTF
clone_size: .; v_call: TRBV7-2; j_call: TRBJ1-1; d_call: .; cdr3_nt: TGTGCCAGCAGCTTAGGGGTGTCCGGGTTCGTACCTGAAGCTTTCTTT; cdr3_aa: CASSLGVSGFVPEAFF
clone_size: .; v_call: TRBV19; j_call: TRBJ1-5; d_call: .; cdr3_nt: TGTGCCAGTAGTCCAATCGGTCAGCCCCAGCATTTT; cdr3_aa: CASSPIGQPQHF
clone_size: .; v_call: TRBV9; j_call: TRBJ2-3; d_call: TRBD1; cdr3_nt: TGTGCCAGCAGTCGGCAGGGGGCTAGCACAGATACGCAGTATTTT; cdr3_aa: CASSRQGASTDTQYF
clone_size: .; v_call: TRBV30; j_call: TRBJ1-6; d_call: .; cdr3_nt: TGTGCCTGGAGGATCAGGGATCTCAGGGATTCACCCCTCCACTTT; cdr3_aa: CAWRIRDLRDSPLHF
clone_size: .; v_call: TRBV7-9; j_call: TRBJ2-7; d_call: .; cdr3_nt: TGTGCCAGCAGCGACAGCTCCTACGAGCAGTACTTC; cdr3_aa: CASSDSSYEQYF
clone_size: .; v_call: TRBV6-5; j_call: TRBJ1-4; d_call: .; cdr3_nt: TGTGCCGTTCTCGACCTGGGACATAATGAAAAACTGTTTTTT; cdr3_aa: CAVLDLGHNEKLFF
clone_size: many; v_call: TRBV6-2/TRBV6-3; j_call: TRBJ1-1; d_call: TRBD1; cdr3_nt: TGTGCCAGCAGCACAGGGGCGAACACTGAAGCTTTCTTT; cdr3_aa: CASSTGANTEAFF
clone_size: .; v_call: TRBV5-1; j_call: TRBJ1-1; d_call: .; cdr3_nt: TGCGCCAGCAGCTTGGCCGTTCGTGGGGCTATTGAAGCTTTCTTT; cdr3_aa: CASSLAVRGAIEAFF
clone_size: .; v_call: TRBV30; j_call: TRBJ2-3; d_call: TRBD2; cdr3_nt: TGTGCCTGGAGTGTACCTGGACTAGTTGGGTTTGAGACGCAGTATTTT; cdr3_aa: CAWSVPGLVGFETQYF
clone_size: few; v_call: TRBV10-3; j_call: TRBJ2-3; d_call: .; cdr3_nt: TGTGCCATCAGGGAGACTCGTACAGATACGCAGTATTTT; cdr3_aa: CAIRETRTDTQYF
clone_size: once; v_call: TRBV24-1; j_call: TRBJ2-3; d_call: TRBD1; cdr3_nt: TGTGCCACCAGTGATTTCTCAGGGGGCAAAGATACGCAGTATTTT; cdr3_aa: CATSDFSGGKDTQYF
clone_size: .; v_call: TRBV27; j_call: TRBJ2-1; d_call: .; cdr3_nt: TGTGCCAGCAGTTTATCGGGAGGACCGACACCTAATGAGCAGTTCTTC; cdr3_aa: CASSLSGGPTPNEQFF
clone_size: .; v_call: TRBV28; j_call: TRBJ1-5; d_call: .; cdr3_nt: TGTGCCAGCAGACCCGTCTCAGAAAATCAGCCCCAGCATTTT; cdr3_aa: CASRPVSENQPQHF
clone_size: .; v_call: TRBV6-2/TRBV6-3; j_call: TRBJ1-2; d_call: .; cdr3_nt: TGTGCCAGCAGTTACCCCAAGGGGCAGAAGAATAGCTACACCTTC; cdr3_aa: CASSYPKGQKNSYTF
clone_size: .; v_call: TRBV2; j_call: TRBJ2-5; d_call: .; cdr3_nt: TGTGCCAGCAGCCTCAACAGGGTTGGGGAGACCCAGTACTTC; cdr3_aa: CASSLNRVGETQYF
clone_size: .; v_call: TRBV10-3; j_call: TRBJ1-2; d_call: .; cdr3_nt: TGTGCCATCAGGGACAGCGGTCGAGAAAATAAAACTATTTATGGCTACACCTTC; cdr3_aa: CAIRDSGRENKTIYGYTF
clone_size: .; v_call: TRBV19; j_call: TRBJ2-7; d_call: TRBD2; cdr3_nt: TGTGCCAGTAGTCGGACTAGCGGGGTCTCCTACGAGCAGTACTTC; cdr3_aa: CASSRTSGVSYEQYF
clone_size: .; v_call: TRBV7-2; j_call: TRBJ1-2; d_call: TRBD1; cdr3_nt: TGTGCCAGCAGCCCGCGAAGGGGGCTGAACTATGGCTACACCTTC; cdr3_aa: CASSPRRGLNYGYTF
clone_size: .; v_call: TRBV5-1; j_call: TRBJ2-2; d_call: TRBD1; cdr3_nt: TGCGCCAGCAGCGTTGGACAGGGGGACACCGGGGAGCTGTTTTTT; cdr3_aa: CASSVGQGDTGELFF
clone_size: .; v_call: TRBV19; j_call: TRBJ1-1; d_call: TRBD1; cdr3_nt: TGTGCCAGTACTCTCGGGACAGGGAATTTCCCTGAAGCTTTCTTT; cdr3_aa: CASTLGTGNFPEAFF
clone_size: .; v_call: TRBV30; j_call: TRBJ2-7; d_call: .; cdr3_nt: TGTGCCTGGAGCCTGGACAGCCCTACCTACGAGCAGTACTTC; cdr3_aa: CAWSLDSPTYEQYF
clone_size: .; v_call: TRBV6-6; j_call: TRBJ2-3; d_call: .; cdr3_nt: TGTGCCAGCAGTTACCCGACTAGGGGCACAGATACGCAGTATTTT; cdr3_aa: CASSYPTRGTDTQYF
clone_size: .; v_call: TRBV7-6; j_call: TRBJ2-1; d_call: TRBD2; cdr3_nt: TGTGCCAGCAGCCTAAAGCGGGGGATGACCCTCTACAATGAGCAGTTCTTC; cdr3_aa: CASSLKRGMTLYNEQFF